This is a list of T cell receptor beta chains from one sample in a study of OX40 agonist ivuxolimab in advanced cancers. Profiled with immunoSEQ multiplex PCR; TCRdb holds only in-frame clones, not every one. The data contain some 71,000 clones, roughly nine tenths of them seen just once; the ten biggest clones take up 14% to 15%. Sequenced here: CD4+ or CD8+ T cells sorted from blood, sampled in a trial of the OX40 agonist ivuxolimab. The receptors were sampled from an adult with an advanced solid tumor such as melanoma, head and neck, liver or kidney cancer. The CDR3 runs from the conserved cysteine through the conserved F or W. The order of the fields is clone size, J gene, CDR3 length, V gene, D gene, CDR3 DNA, CDR3 protein. A D gene is named only where the DNA matches it firmly. Not every row has a clone size; where given, it reads once, few, many or a size class.

. TRBJ1-3 13 TRBV28 . TGTGCCAGCAGTTTATCAGGGGGAAACACCATATATTTT CASSLSGGNTIYF
. TRBJ1-3 14 TRBV7-8 . TGTGCCAGCAGCAGGCTACCGCCGGGAAACACCATATATTTT CASSRLPPGNTIYF
. TRBJ2-3 16 TRBV5-1 . TGCGCCAGCAGCGCTTTCTCCAGCGCTAGCACAGATACGCAGTATTTT CASSAFSSASTDTQYF
. TRBJ1-1 12 TRBV19 . TGTGCCAGTAGTCGGGGCAGACAAGAAGCTTTCTTT CASSRGRQEAFF
. TRBJ2-7 13 TRBV27 TRBD1 TGTGCCAGCACGGGACAGGGACATGCCGAGCAGTACTTC CASTGQGHAEQYF
. TRBJ2-7 14 TRBV27 TRBD1 TGTGCCAGCAAATTAGGGACAGCCTCCTACGAGCAGTACTTC CASKLGTASYEQYF
. TRBJ2-7 18 TRBV28 . TGTGCCAGCATGACCAGGGGGCTAAGGCGGGAGTTCCGTTACGAGCAGTACTTC CASMTRGLRREFRYEQYF
. TRBJ1-1 14 TRBV28 . TGTGCCAGCAGTTGGGACACGGGAGGGACTGAAGCTTTCTTT CASSWDTGGTEAFF
once TRBJ2-7 11 TRBV2 . TGTGCCAGCAGGGACGTCTACGAGCAGTACTTC CASRDVYEQYF
. TRBJ1-3 16 TRBV14 . TGTGCCAGCAGCCTCCTGGGGTTCAGCTCTGGAAACACCATATATTTT CASSLLGFSSGNTIYF
. TRBJ1-3 18 TRBV4-2 . TGTGCCAGCAGCCAAGATCTTCTCGGGACCTACTCTGGAAACACCATATATTTT CASSQDLLGTYSGNTIYF
. TRBJ2-7 14 TRBV5-4 . TGTGCCAGCAGCCCTTGGGCCTTGTCACACGAGCAGTACTTC CASSPWALSHEQYF
. TRBJ2-7 14 TRBV9 . TGTGCCAGCAGCGTAGGGTGGGGAATCTACGAGCAGTACTTC CASSVGWGIYEQYF
. TRBJ1-5 15 TRBV9 . TGTGCCAGCAGCCCAGGTCGGGATAGCAATCAGCCCCAGCATTTT CASSPGRDSNQPQHF
. TRBJ1-2 14 TRBV5-5 . TGTGCCAGCAGCTTGGGCAGGGTAGGCTATGGCTACACCTTC CASSLGRVGYGYTF
. TRBJ1-2 15 TRBV5-4 . TGTGCCAGCAGCCTTATTGAGGCAGATCTCTGGAGCTACACCTTC CASSLIEADLWSYTF
. TRBJ1-6 13 TRBV7-9 . TGTGCCAGCAGCTTAGGAGGAAATTCACCCCTCCACTTT CASSLGGNSPLHF
. TRBJ2-1 14 TRBV29-1 . TGCAGCGCCCAAGACGGGAGCTCCTACAATGAGCAGTTCTTC CSAQDGSSYNEQFF
. TRBJ2-1 16 TRBV4-3 TRBD2 TGCGCCAGCAGCCTAAAGGGACTAGCGGGAAAGAATGAGCAGTTCTTC CASSLKGLAGKNEQFF
. TRBJ1-1 16 TRBV28 TRBD1 TGTGCCAGCAGTTCGGGACAGGGGGCGATGAACACTGAAGCTTTCTTT CASSSGQGAMNTEAFF
. TRBJ2-1 18 TRBV7-9 TRBD2 TGTGCCAGCAGCTTCTCTAGCGGAAAGATATACTCCTACAATGAGCAGTTCTTC CASSFSSGKIYSYNEQFF
. TRBJ2-1 15 TRBV27 TRBD2 TGTGCCAGCAGTCCTGGGACTAGCGGACACAATGAGCAGTTCTTC CASSPGTSGHNEQFF
few TRBJ1-5 16 TRBV21-1 . TGTGCCAGCAGCATCAGGACAGGGGGCGTTAGTCAGCCCCAGCATTTT CASSIRTGGVSQPQHF
. TRBJ2-5 14 TRBV6-5 TRBD1 TGTGCCAGCAGTAGAAACAGGGGTGCAGAGACCCAGTACTTC CASSRNRGAETQYF
. TRBJ2-3 15 TRBV4-2 . TGTGCCAGCAGCCAAGATTTAGGAGAGTGGTATACGCAGTATTTT CASSQDLGEWYTQYF
. TRBJ1-2 16 TRBV7-8 . TGTGCCAGCAGCTTAGTCTCGCGACAGGTACTCTTCGGCTACACCTTC CASSLVSRQVLFGYTF
. TRBJ1-3 16 TRBV28 TRBD1 TGTGCCAGCAGTTTTCACACAGGGGGCTCTGGAAACACCATATATTTT CASSFHTGGSGNTIYF
. TRBJ2-5 15 TRBV28 . TGTGCCACTCTCAAGCTAGCGAGTGGGGAAGAGACCCAGTACTTC CATLKLASGEETQYF
. TRBJ1-1 16 TRBV5-1 . TGCGCCAGCAGCTTGGCAAACGGAGGCCCGAACACTGAAGCTTTCTTT CASSLANGGPNTEAFF
. TRBJ2-2 15 TRBV13 . TGTGCCAGCAGCTTATCCGGCACAAACACCGGGGAGCTGTTTTTT CASSLSGTNTGELFF
. TRBJ2-3 15 TRBV4-1 TRBD2 TGCGCCAGCAGCTTCGGCGGGAGAAGTGCGGATACGCAGTATTTT CASSFGGRSADTQYF
. TRBJ2-7 17 TRBV28 . TGTGCCAGCAGCCGGAACCCCCTTGCGGACCTAACCTACGAGCAGTACTTC CASSRNPLADLTYEQYF
. TRBJ2-2 11 TRBV29-1 . TGCAGCGTTGGGGACTCCGGGGAGCTGTTTTTT CSVGDSGELFF
. TRBJ2-3 16 TRBV2 TRBD1 TGTGCCAGCAGCCGGGGACAGGGGGTCGGCACCGATACGCAGTATTTT CASSRGQGVGTDTQYF
. TRBJ1-5 15 TRBV4-2 . TGTGCCAGCAGCCAAGATTTGGACGGCAATCAGCCCCAGCATTTT CASSQDLDGNQPQHF
few TRBJ1-5 14 TRBV19 . TGTGCCAGTACCCCCGGGGTCAGCAATCAGCCCCAGCATTTT CASTPGVSNQPQHF
. TRBJ2-7 16 TRBV4-3 TRBD2 TGCGCCAGCAGCCAGAATGCGGGACTAGCGGGAGACGAGCAGTACTTC CASSQNAGLAGDEQYF
. TRBJ1-3 20 TRBV28 . TGTGCCAGCAGTTTTGATCAATCGTGGCTGGGCTCCTCCTCTGGAAACACCATATATTTT CASSFDQSWLGSSSGNTIYF
few TRBJ2-1 11 TRBV7-9 . TGTGCCAGCGGGGAGAACAATGAGCAGTTCTTC CASGENNEQFF
once TRBJ2-1 18 TRBV19 TRBD2 TGTGCCAGTAGCTTACTCCCGGGACTAGCGGAGGCCTACAATGAGCAGTTCTTC CASSLLPGLAEAYNEQFF
once TRBJ1-1 13 TRBV27 . TGTGCCAGCAGTTTTTCCCCGAACACTGAAGCTTTCTTT CASSFSPNTEAFF
. TRBJ1-2 13 TRBV28 . TGTGCCAGCAGTCCCGTGGGGAATCGTGGCTACACCTTC CASSPVGNRGYTF
. TRBJ2-3 17 TRBV5-4 TRBD2 TGTGCCAGCAGCTTGGAACTAGCGGGAGGGCCGACAGATACGCAGTATTTT CASSLELAGGPTDTQYF
. TRBJ1-1 14 TRBV27 . TGTGCCAGCAGTTGGACGGCAATGAACACTGAAGCTTTCTTT CASSWTAMNTEAFF
. TRBJ1-1 17 TRBV7-9 . TGTGCCAGCAGCTTAGCTGGGTTTCTGGGGTCGAACACTGAAGCTTTCTTT CASSLAGFLGSNTEAFF
. TRBJ2-1 15 TRBV6-1 . TGTGCCAGCGACCAGGGGCTCATTGGTTACAATGAGCAGTTCTTC CASDQGLIGYNEQFF
. TRBJ1-4 16 TRBV9 . TGTGCCAGCAGCGTAGGACAGGAAGCAACTAATGAAAAACTGTTTTTT CASSVGQEATNEKLFF